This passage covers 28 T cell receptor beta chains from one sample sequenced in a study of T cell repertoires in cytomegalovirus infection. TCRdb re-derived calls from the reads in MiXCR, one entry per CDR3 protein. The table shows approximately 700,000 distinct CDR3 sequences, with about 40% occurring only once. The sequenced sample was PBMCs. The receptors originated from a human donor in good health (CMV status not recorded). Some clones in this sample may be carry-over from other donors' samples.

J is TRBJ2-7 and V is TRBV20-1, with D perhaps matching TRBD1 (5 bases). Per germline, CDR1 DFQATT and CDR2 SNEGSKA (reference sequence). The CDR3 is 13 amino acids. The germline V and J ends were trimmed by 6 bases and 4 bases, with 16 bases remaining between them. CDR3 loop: CSALPHDSYEQYF. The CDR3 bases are TGCAGTGCCCTGCCCCATGACAGTTACGAGCAGTACTTC.

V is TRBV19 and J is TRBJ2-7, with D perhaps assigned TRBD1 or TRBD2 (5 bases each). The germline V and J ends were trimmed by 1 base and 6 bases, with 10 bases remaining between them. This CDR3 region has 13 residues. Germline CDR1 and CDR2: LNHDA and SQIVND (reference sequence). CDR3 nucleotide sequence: TGTGCCAGTAGTATAGGCACGAGGGGCGAGCAGTACTTC. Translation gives CASSIGTRGEQYF.

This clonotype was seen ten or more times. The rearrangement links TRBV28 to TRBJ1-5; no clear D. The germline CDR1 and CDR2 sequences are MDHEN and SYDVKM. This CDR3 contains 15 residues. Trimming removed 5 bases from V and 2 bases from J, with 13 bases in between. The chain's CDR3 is CASSSSGYGNQPQHF. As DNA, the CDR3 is TGTGCCAGCAGTAGCTCGGGGTATGGCAATCAGCCCCAGCATTTT.

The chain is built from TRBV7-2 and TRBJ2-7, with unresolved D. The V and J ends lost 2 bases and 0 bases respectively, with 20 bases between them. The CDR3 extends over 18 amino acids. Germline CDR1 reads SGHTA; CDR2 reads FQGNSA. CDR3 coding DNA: TGTGCCAGCAGCTTAACTATTGATGGTGTGCAGGCCTCCTACGAGCAGTACTTC. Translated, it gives CASSLTIDGVQASYEQYF.

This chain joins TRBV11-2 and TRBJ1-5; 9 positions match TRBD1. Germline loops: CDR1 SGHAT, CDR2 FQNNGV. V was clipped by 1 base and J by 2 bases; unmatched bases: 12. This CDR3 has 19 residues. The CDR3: CASSLGTLQGARRNQPQHF. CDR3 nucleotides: TGTGCCAGCAGCTTAGGAACTTTACAGGGGGCGCGACGCAATCAGCCCCAGCATTTT.

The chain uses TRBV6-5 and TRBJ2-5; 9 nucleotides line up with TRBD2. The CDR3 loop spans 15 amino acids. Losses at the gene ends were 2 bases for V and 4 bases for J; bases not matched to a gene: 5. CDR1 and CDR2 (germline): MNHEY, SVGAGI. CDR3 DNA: TGTGCCAGCAGTTACGAGCGGGGGGCGGGAGAGACCCAGTACTTC. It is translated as CASSYERGAGETQYF.

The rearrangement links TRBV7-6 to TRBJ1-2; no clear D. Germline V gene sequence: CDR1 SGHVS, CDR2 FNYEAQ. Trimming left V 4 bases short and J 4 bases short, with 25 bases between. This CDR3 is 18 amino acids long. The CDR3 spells CASSSLEFLLSPVYGYTF. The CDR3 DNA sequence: TGTGCCAGCAGCTCATTGGAGTTCCTCCTTTCACCCGTCTATGGCTACACCTTC. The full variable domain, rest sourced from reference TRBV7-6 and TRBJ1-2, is GAGVSQSPRYKVTKRGQDVALRCDPISGHVSLYWYRQALGQGPEFLTYFNYEAQQDKSGLPNDRFSAERPEGSISTLTIQRTEQRDSAMYRCASSSLEFLLSPVYGYTFGSGTRLTVV.

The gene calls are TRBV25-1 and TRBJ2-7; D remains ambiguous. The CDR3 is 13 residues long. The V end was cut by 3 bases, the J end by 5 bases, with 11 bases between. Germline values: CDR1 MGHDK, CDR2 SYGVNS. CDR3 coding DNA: TGTGCCAGCAGTGATTCATCCGGGCACGAGCAGTACTTC. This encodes CASSDSSGHEQYF.

The DNA for the CDR3 is TGTGCCAGCAGTTCCTTGTGGGGTTACGAGCAGTACTTC. Translating it yields CASSSLWGYEQYF. This sequence joins TRBV6-1 and TRBJ2-7; no firm D call. Germline V gene data show CDR1 as MNHNS and CDR2 as SASEGT. V lost 5 bases to trimming and J lost 4 bases, with 12 bases between them. This CDR3 contains 13 residues.

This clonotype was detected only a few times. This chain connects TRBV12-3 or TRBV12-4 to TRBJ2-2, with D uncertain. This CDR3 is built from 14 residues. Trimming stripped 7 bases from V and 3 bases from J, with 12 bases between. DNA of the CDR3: TGTGCCAGCATTTTTAGGGCAGACACCGGGGAGCTGTTTTTT. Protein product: CASIFRADTGELFF.

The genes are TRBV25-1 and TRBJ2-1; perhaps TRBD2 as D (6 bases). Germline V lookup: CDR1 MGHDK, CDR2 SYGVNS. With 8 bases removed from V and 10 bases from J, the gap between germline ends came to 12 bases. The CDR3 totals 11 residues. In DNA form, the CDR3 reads TGTGCCAGCTCAGCGGGCGGCGAGCAGTTCTTC. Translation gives CASSAGGEQFF.

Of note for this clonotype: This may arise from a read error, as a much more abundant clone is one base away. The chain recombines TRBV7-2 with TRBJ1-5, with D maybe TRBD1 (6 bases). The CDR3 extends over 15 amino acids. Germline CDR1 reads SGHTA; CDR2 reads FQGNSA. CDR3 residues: CASSPRGGGGQPPHF. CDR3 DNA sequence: TGTGCCAGCAGCCCGAGGGGAGGGGGGGGTCAGCCCCCGCATTTT.

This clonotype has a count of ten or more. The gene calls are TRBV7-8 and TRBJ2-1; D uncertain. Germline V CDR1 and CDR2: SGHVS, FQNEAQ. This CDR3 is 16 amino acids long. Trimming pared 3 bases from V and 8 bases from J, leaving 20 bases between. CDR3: CASSFARRGNGDEQFF. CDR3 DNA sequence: TGTGCCAGCAGCTTTGCAAGACGCGGAAATGGGGATGAGCAGTTCTTC.

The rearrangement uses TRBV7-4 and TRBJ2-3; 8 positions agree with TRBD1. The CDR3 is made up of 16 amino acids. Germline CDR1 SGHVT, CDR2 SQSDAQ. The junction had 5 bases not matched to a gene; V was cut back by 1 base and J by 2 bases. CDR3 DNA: TGTGCCAGCAGCTTAGGGGGGACAGGATACACAGATACGCAGTATTTT. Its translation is CASSLGGTGYTDTQYF.

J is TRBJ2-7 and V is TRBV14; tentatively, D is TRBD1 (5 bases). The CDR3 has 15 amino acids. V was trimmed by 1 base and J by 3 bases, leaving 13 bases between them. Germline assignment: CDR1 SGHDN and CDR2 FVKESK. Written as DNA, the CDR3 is TGTGCCAGCAGCCAAGCAGGGTCCCGTTTCTACGAGCAGTACTTC. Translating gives CASSQAGSRFYEQYF.

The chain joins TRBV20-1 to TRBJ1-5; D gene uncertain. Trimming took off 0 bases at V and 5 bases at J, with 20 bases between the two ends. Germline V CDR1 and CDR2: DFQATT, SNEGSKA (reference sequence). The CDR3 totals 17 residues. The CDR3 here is CSARDTYLGQEDQPQHF. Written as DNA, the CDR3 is TGCAGTGCTAGAGATACGTATTTAGGGCAGGAGGATCAGCCCCAGCATTTT.

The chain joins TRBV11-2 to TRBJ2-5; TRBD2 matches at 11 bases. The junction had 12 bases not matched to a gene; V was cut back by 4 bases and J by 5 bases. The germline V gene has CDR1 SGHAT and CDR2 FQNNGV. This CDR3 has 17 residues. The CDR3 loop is CASSWERYSGRGETQYF. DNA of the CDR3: TGTGCCAGCAGCTGGGAGAGGTATAGCGGGAGGGGCGAGACCCAGTACTTC.

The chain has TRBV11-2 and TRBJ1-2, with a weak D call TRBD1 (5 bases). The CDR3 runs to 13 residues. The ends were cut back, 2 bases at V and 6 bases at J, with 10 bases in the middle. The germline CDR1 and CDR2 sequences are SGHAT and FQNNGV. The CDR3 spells CASSLQGPHGYTF. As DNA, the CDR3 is TGTGCCAGCAGCTTACAGGGACCCCATGGCTACACCTTC. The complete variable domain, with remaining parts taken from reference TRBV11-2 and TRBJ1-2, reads EAGVAQSPRYKIIEKRQSVAFWCNPISGHATLYWYQQILGQGPKLLIQFQNNGVVDDSQLPKDRFSAERLKGVDSTLKIQPAKLEDSAVYLCASSLQGPHGYTFGSGTRLTVV.

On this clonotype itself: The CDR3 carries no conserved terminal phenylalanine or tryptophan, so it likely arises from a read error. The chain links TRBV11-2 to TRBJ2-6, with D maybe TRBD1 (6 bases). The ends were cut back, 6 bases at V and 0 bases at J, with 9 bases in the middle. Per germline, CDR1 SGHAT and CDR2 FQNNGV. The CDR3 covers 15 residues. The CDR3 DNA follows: TGTGCCAGCAGGGACAGAGACTCTGGGGCCAACGTCCTGACTTTA. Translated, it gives CASRDRDSGANVLTL.

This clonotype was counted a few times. The chain's CDR3 is CASSFPPPEPSYEQYF. CDR3 bases: TGTGCCAGCAGTTTCCCCCCCCCAGAACCGTCCTACGAGCAGTACTTC. The chain has TRBV28 and TRBJ2-7; no firm D call. This CDR3 is built from 16 residues. Germline V gene data show CDR1 as MDHEN and CDR2 as SYDVKM. V gave up 3 bases and J gave up 1 base, with 16 bases separating them.

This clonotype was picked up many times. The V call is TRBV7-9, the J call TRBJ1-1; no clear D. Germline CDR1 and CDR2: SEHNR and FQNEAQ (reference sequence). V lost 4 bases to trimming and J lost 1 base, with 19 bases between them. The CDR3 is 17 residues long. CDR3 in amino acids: CASSSGRWPAGNTEAFF. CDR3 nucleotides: TGTGCCAGCAGCTCCGGTAGGTGGCCGGCGGGGAACACTGAAGCTTTCTTT.

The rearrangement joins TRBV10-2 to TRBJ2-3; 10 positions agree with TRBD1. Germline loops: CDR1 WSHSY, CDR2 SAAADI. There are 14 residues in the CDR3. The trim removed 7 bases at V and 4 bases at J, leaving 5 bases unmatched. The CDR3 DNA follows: TGCGCCAGCATCGGGACAGGGGTTTCAGATACGCAGTATTTT. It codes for CASIGTGVSDTQYF.

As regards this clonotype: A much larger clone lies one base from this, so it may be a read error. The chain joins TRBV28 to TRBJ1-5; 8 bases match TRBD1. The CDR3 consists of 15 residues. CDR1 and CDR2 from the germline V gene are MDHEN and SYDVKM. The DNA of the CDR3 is TGTGCCAGCAGACCGACAGGGGATAGCAATCAGCCCAAGCATTTT. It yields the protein CASRPTGDSNQPKHF.

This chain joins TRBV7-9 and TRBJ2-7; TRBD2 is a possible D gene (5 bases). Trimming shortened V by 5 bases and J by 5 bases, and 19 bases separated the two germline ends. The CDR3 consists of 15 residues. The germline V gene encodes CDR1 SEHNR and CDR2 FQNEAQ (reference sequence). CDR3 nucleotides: TGTGCCAGCAGCGACCCTGCGCGGGTCTCTCACGAGCAGTACTTC. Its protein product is CASSDPARVSHEQYF.

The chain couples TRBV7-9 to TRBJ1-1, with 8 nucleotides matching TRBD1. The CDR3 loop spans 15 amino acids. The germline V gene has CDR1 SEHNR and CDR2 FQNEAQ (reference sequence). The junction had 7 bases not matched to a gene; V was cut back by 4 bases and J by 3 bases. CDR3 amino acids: CASSSRGQVDTEAFF. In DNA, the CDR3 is TGTGCCAGCAGCTCACGGGGACAGGTGGACACTGAAGCTTTCTTT.

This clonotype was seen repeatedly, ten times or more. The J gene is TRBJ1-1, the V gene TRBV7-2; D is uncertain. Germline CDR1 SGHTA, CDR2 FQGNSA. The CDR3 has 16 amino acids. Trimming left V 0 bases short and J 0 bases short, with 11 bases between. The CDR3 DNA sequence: TGTGCCAGCAGCTTAGCGAACAGACATCTGAACACTGAAGCTTTCTTT. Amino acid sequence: CASSLANRHLNTEAFF.

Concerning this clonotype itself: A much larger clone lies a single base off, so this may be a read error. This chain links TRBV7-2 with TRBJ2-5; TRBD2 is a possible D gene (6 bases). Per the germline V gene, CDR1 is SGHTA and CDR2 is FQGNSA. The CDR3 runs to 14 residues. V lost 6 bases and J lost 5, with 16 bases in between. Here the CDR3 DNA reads TGTGCCAGCAGAAAAGGGGCGGGGAGGGAGACCCAGTACTTC. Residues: CASRKGAGRETQYF.

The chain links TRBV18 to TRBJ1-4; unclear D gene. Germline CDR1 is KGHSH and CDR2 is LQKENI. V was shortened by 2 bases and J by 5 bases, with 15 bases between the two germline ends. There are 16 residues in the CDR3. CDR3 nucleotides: TGTGCCAGCTCACCAATAATAGGAACCGGGAATGAAAAACTGTTTTTT. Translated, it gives CASSPIIGTGNEKLFF.